Following are 19 T cell receptor beta chains from one sample sequenced in a study of somatic mutations in cytotoxic T cells in rheumatoid arthritis. The data were produced by immunoSEQ multiplex PCR, yet TCRdb's version contains in-frame clones alone and is incomplete. The sample holds 15,000 to 20,000 clones, around 79% seen once. The specimen was CD8+ T cells sorted from blood. All receptors come from a woman in her fifties or sixties in good health.

This clone was detected only a few times. The rearrangement joins TRBV4-2 to TRBJ1-5; 7 nucleotides align to TRBD1. This CDR3 region has 16 residues. The germline V gene has CDR1 LGHNA and CDR2 YNFKEQ. The V gene end was trimmed by 3 bases and the J gene end by 0 bases; junction bases not matched to a gene: 5. Here the CDR3 DNA reads TGTGCCAGCAGCCAGGAACAGGGGTTTAGCAATCAGCCCCAGCATTTT. Residues: CASSQEQGFSNQPQHF.

This chain connects TRBV4-1 to TRBJ1-3; D is uncertain. CDR3 length equals 12 residues. The V end was cut by 3 bases, the J end by 8 bases, with 8 bases between. Germline loops: CDR1 MGHRA, CDR2 YSYEKL. The chain's CDR3 is CASSHHGDTIYF. As DNA, the CDR3 is TGCGCCAGCAGCCACCACGGGGACACCATATATTTT.

This rearrangement joins TRBV7-8 to TRBJ2-7, with a tentative D call TRBD1 (6 bases). Trimming removed 2 bases at V and 5 bases at J, with 13 bases between. From germline, CDR1 is SGHVS and CDR2 FQNEAQ. The CDR3 has 14 amino acids. Here the CDR3 DNA reads TGTGCCAGCAGCTTAAACAGGGAATTCGACGAGCAGTACTTC. Its protein product is CASSLNREFDEQYF.

This clone appeared once. V is TRBV5-6 and J is TRBJ2-7, with D unclear. The CDR3 spans 14 residues. Germline CDR1 is SGHDT and CDR2 is YYEEEE. Trimming took off 0 bases at V and 1 base at J, with 8 bases between the two ends. CDR3 DNA: TGTGCCAGCAGCTTGGTGGGGAATTCCTACGAGCAGTACTTC. As protein: CASSLVGNSYEQYF.

This chain links TRBV6-4 with TRBJ1-2; TRBD1 is a possible D gene (5 bases). The V end lost 4 bases, the J end lost 7 bases, and 7 bases lay between the germline ends. The CDR3 loop spans 11 amino acids. Germline values: CDR1 MRHNA, CDR2 SNTAGT. CDR3 sequence (DNA): TGTGCCAGCAGTGGAGGGGTTGGCTACACCTTC. Encoded protein: CASSGGVGYTF.

This clone was seen once. This chain connects TRBV29-1 to TRBJ1-1, with D hard to call. Germline lookup yields CDR1 SQVTM and CDR2 ANQGSEA. The CDR3 is made up of 11 amino acids. V shed 1 base and J shed 0 bases, with 0 bases lying between them. CDR3 loop: CSVEVNTEAFF. The CDR3 nucleotides are TGCAGCGTTGAAGTGAACACTGAAGCTTTCTTT.

The gene calls are TRBV11-2 and TRBJ2-7; D is unclear. Germline V gives CDR1 SGHAT, CDR2 FQNNGV. Trimming pared 2 bases from V and 2 bases from J, leaving 7 bases between. The CDR3 is made up of 13 amino acids. CDR3 residues: CASSLSPTYEQYF. CDR3 coding DNA: TGTGCCAGCAGCTTATCTCCCACCTACGAGCAGTACTTC. Supplemented by reference TRBV11-2 and TRBJ2-7, the full variable domain reads EAGVAQSPRYKIIEKRQSVAFWCNPISGHATLYWYQQILGQGPKLLIQFQNNGVVDDSQLPKDRFSAERLKGVDSTLKIQPAKLEDSAVYLCASSLSPTYEQYFGPGTRLTVT.

V gene TRBV4-1 combines with J gene TRBJ1-5; D uncertain. Germline V gene sequence: CDR1 MGHRA, CDR2 YSYEKL. Trimming left V 1 base short and J 5 bases short, with 18 bases between. This CDR3 has 17 amino acids. CDR3 bases: TGCGCCAGCAGCCAAGTGTTGGCCCCAACTGGGGATCAGCCCCAGCATTTT. The encoded protein is CASSQVLAPTGDQPQHF.

The chain employs TRBV9 and TRBJ1-1; D perhaps matches TRBD1 (6 bases). There are 17 residues in the CDR3. Trimming pared 0 bases from V and 1 base from J, leaving 16 bases between. Germline V gives CDR1 SGDLS, CDR2 YYNGEE. CDR3 in DNA: TGTGCCAGCAGCGTAGGTGGGACCTGGGGGCCGAACACTGAAGCTTTCTTT. Its translation is CASSVGGTWGPNTEAFF.

This chain links TRBV6-5 with TRBJ1-2; D may be TRBD1 (5 bases). V was trimmed by 6 bases and J by 3 bases, leaving 11 bases between them. The CDR3 is made up of 13 amino acids. Germline CDR1 MNHEY, CDR2 SVGAGI. CDR3 amino acids: CASREGLDYGYTF. For the CDR3, the DNA is TGTGCCAGCAGGGAGGGACTGGACTATGGCTACACCTTC.

The V gene is TRBV19, the J gene TRBJ2-7, with D possibly called TRBD1 or TRBD2 (5 bases each). The CDR3 is 17 residues long. Per germline, CDR1 LNHDA and CDR2 SQIVND (reference sequence). The V end was cut by 4 bases, the J end by 4 bases, with 23 bases between. The CDR3 nucleotides read TGTGCCAGTAGTAGGTTCGGAAAGGGACCCGATCTTTACGAGCAGTACTTC. Amino acid sequence: CASSRFGKGPDLYEQYF.

The J gene is TRBJ2-5, the V gene TRBV7-9; weak D call: TRBD1 (8 bases). This CDR3 has 16 amino acids. The V gene's germline CDR1 is SEHNR and CDR2 FQNEAQ (reference sequence). V lost 5 bases to trimming and J lost 4 bases, with 20 bases between them. In DNA form, the CDR3 reads TGTGCCAGCAGCGACCGGACAGGGAGGGATGGAGAGACCCAGTACTTC. It specifies CASSDRTGRDGETQYF.

The chain couples TRBV11-3 to TRBJ2-1; 7 positions agree with TRBD1. The CDR3 is 14 residues long. V gave up 3 bases and J gave up 5 bases; unmatched junction bases: 4. CDR1 SGHNT and CDR2 YENEEA come from the germline V gene. The DNA for the CDR3 is TGTGCCAGCAGCTTGACAGGGAGACACAATGAGCAGTTCTTC. This encodes CASSLTGRHNEQFF.

This clone was seen more than once but under ten times. The chain combines TRBV7-9 with TRBJ2-2; 7 nucleotides agree with TRBD1. Germline CDR1 reads SEHNR; CDR2 reads FQNEAQ (reference sequence). The CDR3 spans 15 residues. V trimming: 3 bases; J trimming: 5 bases; junction bases outside the gene matches: 6. CDR3 bases: TGTGCCAGCAGCTTCGTACAGGGGATAACCGGGGAGCTGTTTTTT. This sequence encodes CASSFVQGITGELFF.

The rearrangement links TRBV15 to TRBJ2-2; D is unresolved. Germline V CDR1 and CDR2: LNHNV, YYDKDF (reference sequence). The CDR3 is 12 amino acids. The V end was cut by 6 bases, the J end by 5 bases, with 7 bases between. The CDR3 loop is CATRTDTGELFF. As DNA, the CDR3 is TGTGCCACCAGGACTGATACCGGGGAGCTGTTTTTT.

This clone turned up a few times. The gene calls are TRBV7-8 and TRBJ2-4, with D perhaps TRBD1 or TRBD2 (5 bases each). The germline V and J ends were trimmed by 1 base and 1 base, with 20 bases remaining between them. The CDR3 extends over 19 amino acids. The germline V gene encodes CDR1 SGHVS and CDR2 FQNEAQ. In nucleotides, the CDR3 is TGTGCCAGCAGCTTAGATGTTTATGGGGACGTGAAGGCCAAAAACATTCAGTACTTC. This encodes CASSLDVYGDVKAKNIQYF.

This clone was seen once. The rearrangement links TRBV2 to TRBJ2-2; 13 bases agree with TRBD2. This CDR3 region has 18 residues. V trimming: 2 bases; J trimming: 4 bases; junction bases outside the gene matches: 7. CDR1 SNHLY and CDR2 FYNNEI come from the germline V gene. CDR3 DNA sequence: TGTGCCAGCAGTGAACAACTAGCGGGAGGGCCGCCCACCGGGGAGCTGTTTTTT. Residues: CASSEQLAGGPPTGELFF.

The CDR3 nucleotides are TGCGCCAGCAGCCAGGTACAGGGGGAGGATGAAAAACTGTTTTTT. Protein product: CASSQVQGEDEKLFF. The gene calls are TRBV4-1 and TRBJ1-4; 8 bases line up with TRBD1. CDR1 is MGHRA, CDR2 YSYEKL, per germline. Trimming took 3 bases from V and 6 from J; bases not matched to a gene: 6. This CDR3 contains 15 residues.

In its sample, this clone was seen a few times. This chain joins TRBV7-6 and TRBJ1-6; unclear D gene. CDR1 and CDR2 (germline): SGHVS, FNYEAQ. CDR3 length equals 14 residues. V was clipped by 1 base and J by 6 bases, with 7 bases between them. DNA for the CDR3: TGTGCCAGCAGCTTAGATGGCGGTAATTCACCCCTCCACTTT. Protein sequence: CASSLDGGNSPLHF.